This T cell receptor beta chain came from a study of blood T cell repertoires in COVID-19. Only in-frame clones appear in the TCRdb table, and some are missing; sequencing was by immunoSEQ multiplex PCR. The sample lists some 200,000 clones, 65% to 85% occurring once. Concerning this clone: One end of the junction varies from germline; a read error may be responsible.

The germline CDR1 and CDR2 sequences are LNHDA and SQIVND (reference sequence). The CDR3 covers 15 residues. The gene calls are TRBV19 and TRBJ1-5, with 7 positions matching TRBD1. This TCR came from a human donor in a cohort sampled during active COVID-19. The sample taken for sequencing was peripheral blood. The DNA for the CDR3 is TGTGCCAGTAGTACGACAGGGCCTAGCAATCAGCTCCAGCATTTT. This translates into CASSTTGPSNQLQHF.